The 15 T cell receptor beta chains below were found in one sample sequenced in a study of T cells in Graves' hyperthyroidism and ophthalmopathy. Amplification of TCR beta CDR3 regions used RNA as the template. During a first-round RT-PCR of the TCR CDR3, the HTBI primer set was used. Using its own MiXCR run on the multiplex PCR reads, TCRdb lists one record per CDR3 protein. The sample includes roughly 710,000 distinct CDR3 sequences, roughly a third of them seen just once. What was sequenced was blood. The receptors stem from a middle-aged woman with Graves' hyperthyroidism.

In regard to this clonotype: The junction departs from the called germline gene at one end, perhaps through a read error. The V and J genes are TRBV20-1 and TRBJ1-2; D not certain. CDR3 length equals 13 residues. Germline CDR1 and CDR2: DFQATT and SNEGSKA (reference sequence). The CDR3 nucleotides are TGCAGTGCCAGCAGTCTCGGACGGGATGGCTGCACCTTC. Protein sequence: CSASSLGRDGCTF.

This clonotype was detected ten times or more. The chain couples TRBV12-3 or TRBV12-4 to TRBJ2-5; 7 bases fit TRBD1. The CDR3 spans 15 residues. Trimming at V came to 2 bases and at J to 3 bases, leaving 6 bases not matched to a gene. The CDR3 DNA sequence: TGTGCCAGCAGTTTAAATACGGGGACAGAAGAGACCCAGTACTTC. Residues: CASSLNTGTEETQYF.

The chain uses TRBV10-3 and TRBJ2-7; D is uncertain. The CDR3 covers 12 residues. The germline V gene encodes CDR1 ENHRY and CDR2 SYGVKD. DNA for the CDR3: TGTGTTATCGGAAAGGCGCCCTACGAGCAGTACTTC. It specifies CVIGKAPYEQYF.

The chain is built from TRBV18 and TRBJ1-4; a weak D match, TRBD1 (5 bases). V gave up 5 bases and J gave up 12 bases, with 13 bases separating them. In germline, CDR1 is KGHSH, CDR2 LQKENI. This CDR3 has 12 amino acids. DNA of the CDR3: TGTGCCAGCTCATCAATTCCGGGACAACTGTTTTTT. Protein product: CASSSIPGQLFF.

This clonotype was seen at least ten times. The chain uses TRBV25-1 and TRBJ1-1, with D unresolved. CDR1 is MGHDK, CDR2 SYGVNS, per germline. Trimming stripped 2 bases from V and 3 bases from J, with 7 bases between. The CDR3 runs to 13 residues. Here the CDR3 DNA reads TGTGCCAGCAGTGAACTCTGGGACACTGAAGCTTTCTTT. This translates into CASSELWDTEAFF. Full variable domain (missing parts from reference TRBV25-1 and TRBJ1-1): EADIYQTPRYLVIGTGKKITLECSQTMGHDKMYWYQQDPGMELHLIHYSYGVNSTEKGDLSSESTVSRIRTEHFPLTLESARPSHTSQYLCASSELWDTEAFFGQGTRLTVV.

This clonotype was recorded at least ten times. The gene calls are TRBV10-1 and TRBJ1-2; TRBD1 agrees at 7 bases. With 5 bases clipped from V and 5 bases from J, the junction kept 5 bases outside the gene matches. Germline lookup yields CDR1 WNHNN and CDR2 SYGVQD (reference sequence). CDR3 size: 13 residues. This CDR3 reads CASSRDRAYGYTF. The CDR3 bases are TGCGCCAGCAGTCGCGACAGGGCGTATGGCTACACCTTC.

The count of this clonotype is one. This may arise from a read error, as a much more abundant clone is one base away. DNA for the CDR3: TGTGCCAGCAGACTGGACGAAGTATTGCGGCAGCCCCAGCATTTT. It translates to CASRLDEVLRQPQHF. The rearrangement links TRBV5-5 to TRBJ1-5, with no clear D. V lost 5 bases, J lost 7 bases, and 19 bases lay in between. The CDR3 loop spans 15 amino acids. The germline V gene encodes CDR1 SGHKS and CDR2 YYEKEE (reference sequence).

This clonotype was seen many times. The genes are TRBV19 and TRBJ1-1; 11 nucleotides match TRBD1. V was pared by 5 bases and J by 2 bases, with 4 bases of the junction left unmatched. Germline CDR1 LNHDA, CDR2 SQIVND (reference sequence). The CDR3 has 15 residues. CDR3 loop: CASSPWTGGNTEAFF. Written as DNA, the CDR3 is TGTGCCAGTAGTCCCTGGACAGGGGGCAACACTGAAGCTTTCTTT. The full variable domain, with the rest looked up from reference TRBV19 and TRBJ1-1, is DGGITQSPKYLFRKEGQNVTLSCEQNLNHDAMYWYRQDPGQGLRLIYYSQIVNDFQKGDIAEGYSVSREKKESFPLTVTSAQKNPTAFYLCASSPWTGGNTEAFFGQGTRLTVV.

This clonotype has more than one count but fewer than ten. The chain uses TRBV20-1 and TRBJ1-3; 10 nucleotides line up with TRBD1. Germline assignment: CDR1 DFQATT and CDR2 SNEGSKA (reference sequence). CDR3 length: 15 amino acids. Trimming cost V 4 bases and J 4 bases; bases outside gene matches: 7. The CDR3 here is CSATNGQGDGNTIYF. CDR3 in DNA: TGCAGTGCTACCAATGGACAGGGGGACGGAAACACCATATATTTT.

The table lists this clonotype with a few counts. The V call is TRBV6-4, the J call TRBJ1-2; no clear D gene. V was pared by 3 bases and J by 5 bases, with 16 bases between. The CDR3 is 15 residues long. In germline, CDR1 is MRHNA, CDR2 SNTAGT. CDR3: CASSESAPTLYGYTF. The DNA of the CDR3 is TGTGCCAGCAGTGAGTCAGCGCCTACCCTTTATGGCTACACCTTC.

This clonotype was counted many times. The gene calls are TRBV9 and TRBJ1-3; D uncertain. Germline-derived CDR1 and CDR2 are SGDLS and YYNGEE. V gave up 6 bases and J gave up 4 bases, with 8 bases separating them. This CDR3 has 12 amino acids. The CDR3 bases are TGTGCCAGCAACGACAACGGAAACACCATATATTTT. Encoded protein: CASNDNGNTIYF. Looking up the rest from reference TRBV9 and TRBJ1-3 gives the full variable domain: DSGVTQTPKHLITATGQRVTLRCSPRSGDLSVYWYQQSLDQGLQFLIQYYNGEERAKGNILERFSAQQFPDLHSELNLSSLELGDSALYFCASNDNGNTIYFGEGSWLTVV.

This rearrangement joins TRBV5-4 to TRBJ2-5, with D possibly matching TRBD1 (6 bases). Germline V CDR1 and CDR2: SGHNT, YYREEE (reference sequence). The CDR3 has 15 residues. The V and J ends lost 0 bases and 9 bases respectively, with 18 bases between them. CDR3 residues: CASSLDRAFLGAQYF. The DNA of the CDR3 is TGTGCCAGCAGCTTGGACAGGGCCTTTTTGGGGGCCCAGTACTTC. The full variable domain, completed using reference TRBV5-4 and TRBJ2-5, is ETGVTQSPTHLIKTRGQQVTLRCSSQSGHNTVSWYQQALGQGPQFIFQYYREEENGRGNFPPRFSGLQFPNYSSELNVNALELDDSALYLCASSLDRAFLGAQYFGPGTRLLVL.

The V and J genes are TRBV13 and TRBJ1-6; possible D gene TRBD1, 6 bases. Germline assignment: CDR1 PRHDT and CDR2 FYEKMQ (reference sequence). The V end lost 6 bases, the J end lost 12 bases, and 18 bases lay between the germline ends. This CDR3 comprises 14 residues. The CDR3 nucleotides read TGTGCCAGCAGTTCGGAGGGGGTTTCCCGACCCCTCCACTTT. Its translation is CASSSEGVSRPLHF.

This clonotype occurred a few times. The rearrangement uses TRBV6-6 and TRBJ1-1; D unclear. CDR3 size: 12 residues. Germline CDR1 is MNHNY and CDR2 is SVGAGI (reference sequence). The V and J ends lost 6 bases and 3 bases respectively, with 8 bases between them. CDR3 coding DNA: TGTGCCAGCAGGTGGGAGTACACTGAAGCTTTCTTT. Encoded protein: CASRWEYTEAFF.

On this clonotype: Possible read error: a much larger clone is one base away. In DNA, the CDR3 is TGTGCCGGCAGCTTAGGGGCCAGCCGCTCTGGAAACACCATATATTTT. It is translated as CAGSLGASRSGNTIYF. V and J are TRBV7-2 and TRBJ1-3; tentatively, D is TRBD1 (5 bases). CDR3 length equals 16 residues. Germline V gene sequence: CDR1 SGHTA, CDR2 FQGNSA.